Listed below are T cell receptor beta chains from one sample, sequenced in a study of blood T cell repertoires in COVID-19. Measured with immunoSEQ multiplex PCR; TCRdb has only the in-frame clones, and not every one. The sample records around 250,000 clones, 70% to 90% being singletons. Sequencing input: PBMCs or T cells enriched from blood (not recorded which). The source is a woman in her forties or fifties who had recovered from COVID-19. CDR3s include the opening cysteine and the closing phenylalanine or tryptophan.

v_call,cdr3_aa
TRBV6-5,CASSFPGGGAYEQYF
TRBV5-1,CASTPAPMTGTEQYF
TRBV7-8,CASSLARTGGFSNQPQHF
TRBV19,CASSRAGVQGAYEQYF
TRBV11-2,CASSLDRRSYEQYF
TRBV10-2,CARGTSGSSYNEQFF
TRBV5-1,CASSSRTSSYNEQFF
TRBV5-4,CASLSYGGSGNTIYF
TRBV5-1,CASSYPRNEQFF
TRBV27,CASNDRAGQPQHF
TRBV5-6,CASSSQRGRDTGELFF
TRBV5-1,CASSLGGTGGVGNEQFF
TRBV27,CASSLRIGVLGAFF
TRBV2,CASTDKNTEAFF